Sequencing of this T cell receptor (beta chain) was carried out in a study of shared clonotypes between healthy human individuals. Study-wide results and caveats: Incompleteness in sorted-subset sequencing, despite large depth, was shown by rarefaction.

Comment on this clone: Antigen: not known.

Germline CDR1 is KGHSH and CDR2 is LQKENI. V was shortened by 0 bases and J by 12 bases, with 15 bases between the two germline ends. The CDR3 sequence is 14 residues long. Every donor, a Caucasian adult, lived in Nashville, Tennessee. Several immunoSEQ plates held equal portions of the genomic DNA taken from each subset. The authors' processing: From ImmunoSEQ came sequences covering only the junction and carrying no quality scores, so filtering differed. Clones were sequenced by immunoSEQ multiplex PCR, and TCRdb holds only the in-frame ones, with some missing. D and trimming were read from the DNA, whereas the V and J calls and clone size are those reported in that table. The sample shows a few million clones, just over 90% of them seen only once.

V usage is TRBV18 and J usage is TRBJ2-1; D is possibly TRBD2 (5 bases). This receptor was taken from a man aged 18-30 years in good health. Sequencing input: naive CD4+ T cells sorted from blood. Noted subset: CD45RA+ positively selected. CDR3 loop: CASSPPVFREVQFF. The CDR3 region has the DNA TGTGCCAGCTCACCACCGGTGTTCCGGGAAGTGCAGTTCTTC.